Listed below are T cell receptor beta chains from one sample, sequenced in a study of glioma-infiltrating T cells. TCRdb reprocessed the multiplex PCR reads with MiXCR, giving one entry per CDR3 protein. The repertoire holds over 15,000 distinct CDR3 sequences, with 58% as singletons. The sequenced sample consisted of glioma tissue, nonneoplastic brain tissue, or PBMCs (not recorded which). The receptors derive from a human donor with low-grade glioma or glioblastoma, undergoing nonglioma brain surgery, or in good health (not recorded which). Both conserved end residues are part of each CDR3. A D gene is named only where the DNA matches it firmly. Not every row has a clone size; where given, it reads once, few, many or a size class.

v_call	j_call	d_call	clone_size	cdr3_nt	cdr3_aa
TRBV6-2/TRBV6-3	TRBJ2-3	-	few	TGTGCCAGCAGTATATGGGACTTCACAGATACGCAGTATTTT	CASSIWDFTDTQYF
TRBV27	TRBJ1-1	TRBD1	-	TGTGCCAGCAGTGGGACAGGTCAGGGGGGCACTGAAGCTTTCTTT	CASSGTGQGGTEAFF
TRBV6-1	TRBJ2-7	-	-	TGTGCCAGCCAAGAAAGGGTCCCCTACTACGAGCAGTACTTC	CASQERVPYYEQYF
TRBV18	TRBJ2-1	TRBD2	many	TGTGCCAGCTCACCGCTAGCGGGGGGGCCGGAAGAGCAGTTCTTC	CASSPLAGGPEEQFF
TRBV6-1	TRBJ2-7	-	few	TGTGCCAGCAGTCCTCGAGGTAACCAGCACGAGCAGTACTTC	CASSPRGNQHEQYF
TRBV5-1	TRBJ1-3	TRBD1	many	TGCGCCAGCAGCGCCGGGACAGCTGGAAACACCATATATTTT	CASSAGTAGNTIYF
TRBV25-1	TRBJ2-1	-	-	TGTGCCAGCAGTGAAACAAGACTAGCCTACAATGAGCAGTTCTTC	CASSETRLAYNEQFF
TRBV2	TRBJ1-1	-	few	TGTGCCAGCAGCAAGAACACTGAAGCTTTCTTT	CASSKNTEAFF
TRBV6-2/TRBV6-3	TRBJ1-2	TRBD1	-	TGTGCCAGCGGTTACAACAGGGGAAATGACGGCTACACCTTC	CASGYNRGNDGYTF
TRBV6-2/TRBV6-3	TRBJ1-5	-	few	TGTGCCAGCAGTTACTCCGGCTCCAGGCTAAGGCCCCAGCATTTT	CASSYSGSRLRPQHF
TRBV28	TRBJ1-5	-	-	TGTGCCAGCAGTTCCCTCAGTCAGCCCCAGCATTTT	CASSSLSQPQHF
TRBV7-2	TRBJ2-7	TRBD1	few	TGTGCCAGCAGCGTTACAGGGGTCGAGCAGTACTTC	CASSVTGVEQYF
TRBV20-1	TRBJ2-1	-	-	TGCAGTGCTAGAGCTCGGTTATCCTACAATGAGCAGTTCTTC	CSARARLSYNEQFF
TRBV7-2	TRBJ1-1	-	-	TGTGCCAGCAGCTTAGGGACATACAGAGGGGAAATGAACACTGAAGCTTTCTTT	CASSLGTYRGEMNTEAFF
TRBV6-1	TRBJ2-7	TRBD1	few	TGTGCCAGCAGTTATCTCGGGACAGGGGAGTCCTACGAGCAGTACTTC	CASSYLGTGESYEQYF
TRBV2	TRBJ1-5	-	few	TGTGCCAGCAGTGCTGGGCAGGGAGGGCAGCCCCAGCATTTT	CASSAGQGGQPQHF
TRBV28	TRBJ2-7	-	-	TGTGCCATCCAAGCTCCGGGACATACCTACGAGCAGTACTTC	CAIQAPGHTYEQYF
TRBV28	TRBJ1-2	-	few	TGTGCCAGCAGTTTTGTTGGTGGCTACACCTTC	CASSFVGGYTF
TRBV19	TRBJ1-5	-	-	TGTGCCAGTGCCAAAGTAGGCGATTCTAGCAATCAGCCCCAGCATTTT	CASAKVGDSSNQPQHF
TRBV20-1	TRBJ2-7	-	-	TGCAGTGCTAGTTACGGGGACAACGAGCAGTACTTC	CSASYGDNEQYF
TRBV20-1	TRBJ2-1	-	-	TGCAGTGCTAGAGATCCGGTGAACAATGAGCAGTTCTTC	CSARDPVNNEQFF
TRBV6-1	TRBJ2-3	-	-	TGTGCCAGCGCTAGCGGCACAGATACGCAGTATTTT	CASASGTDTQYF
TRBV6-2/TRBV6-3	TRBJ2-3	-	-	TGTGTTAGCAGTTACTGGTCGGGGAGTGGCACAGATACGCAGTATTTT	CVSSYWSGSGTDTQYF
TRBV27	TRBJ2-7	TRBD1	-	TGTGCCAGCAGTTCGGGACAGGTGGGCTACGAGCAGTACTTC	CASSSGQVGYEQYF
TRBV20-1	TRBJ2-1	TRBD2	-	TGCAGTGCTAGTGGCCTAGCGGTTTCCGGGGGTGAGCAGTTCTTC	CSASGLAVSGGEQFF
TRBV20-1	TRBJ1-1	-	-	TGCAGTGCTAGAGTCGCAGACAGGACTGAAGCTTTCTTT	CSARVADRTEAFF
TRBV29-1	TRBJ1-1	-	once	TGCAGCGTTGACAAAGACTCGAACACTGAAGCTTTCTTT	CSVDKDSNTEAFF
TRBV20-1	TRBJ1-1	-	few	TGCAGTGCTAGAGCCCTTGAGTCGCATCGCTCGGCTTTCTTT	CSARALESHRSAFF
TRBV7-2	TRBJ2-3	TRBD2	many	TGTGCCAGCAGCCCTAGCCGGGGACTAGGAGGGGATACGCAGTATTTT	CASSPSRGLGGDTQYF
TRBV6-1	TRBJ1-2	-	-	TGTGCCAGCAGCAATGGATATGGCGATGGCTACACCTTC	CASSNGYGDGYTF
TRBV28	TRBJ2-3	TRBD2	-	TGTGCCAGCAGCTTACGGGCTAGCGGGAGGGTGGATACGCAGTATTTT	CASSLRASGRVDTQYF
TRBV6-1	TRBJ1-2	TRBD1	few	TGTGCCAGCAGTCCAGGGACAGGGTCCAACTATGGCTACACCTTC	CASSPGTGSNYGYTF
TRBV7-2	TRBJ2-3	-	-	TGTGCCAGCAGCCTAGGGGGGGGAAGGCGCACAGATACGCAGTATTTT	CASSLGGGRRTDTQYF
TRBV6-6	TRBJ1-2	-	-	TGTGCCAGCAGTTACTCCGCGGGCTATGGCTACACCTTC	CASSYSAGYGYTF
TRBV6-1	TRBJ2-3	-	-	TGTGCCAGCACCTGGGGGGGGCGACTTTCTAGCACAGATACGCAGTATTTT	CASTWGGRLSSTDTQYF
TRBV20-1	TRBJ1-2	TRBD1	-	TGCAGTGCCCGGGGACAGGGGGGCGGCTACACCTTC	CSARGQGGGYTF